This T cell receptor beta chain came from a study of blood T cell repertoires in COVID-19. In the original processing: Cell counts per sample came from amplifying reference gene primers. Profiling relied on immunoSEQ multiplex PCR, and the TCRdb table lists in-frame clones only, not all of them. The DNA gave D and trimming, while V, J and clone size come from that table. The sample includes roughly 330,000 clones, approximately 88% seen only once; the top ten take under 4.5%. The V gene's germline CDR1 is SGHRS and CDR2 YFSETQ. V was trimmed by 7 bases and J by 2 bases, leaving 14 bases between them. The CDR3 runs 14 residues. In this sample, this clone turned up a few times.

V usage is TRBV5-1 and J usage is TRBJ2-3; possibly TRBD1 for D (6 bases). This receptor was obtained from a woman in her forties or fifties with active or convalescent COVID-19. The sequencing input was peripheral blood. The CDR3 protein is CASGQQGNTDTQYF. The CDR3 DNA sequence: TGCGCCAGCGGACAGCAGGGGAACACAGATACGCAGTATTTT. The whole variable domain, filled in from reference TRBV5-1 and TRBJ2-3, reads KAGVTQTPRYLIKTRGQQVTLSCSPISGHRSVSWYQQTPGQGLQFLFEYFSETQRNKGNFPGRFSGRQFSNSRSEMNVSTLELGDSALYLCASGQQGNTDTQYFGPGTRLTVL.